The 2 T cell receptor beta chains below were found in one sample sequenced in a study of tumor and adjacent non-tumor tissue in lung cancer. No cell sorting was done before RNA was extracted from the tissue. A modified ARM-PCR protocol with three rounds of nested PCR amplified TCRbeta. From the multiplex PCR reads, TCRdb called clonotypes with MiXCR, one entry per CDR3 protein. The sample includes tens of thousands of distinct CDR3 sequences, over 75% of them seen just once. What was sequenced was lung tumor tissue. Every receptor here comes from a woman between 45 and 65 years old with non-small cell lung cancer.

With respect to this clonotype: Here the CDR3 omits its conserved ending phenylalanine or tryptophan, so a read error is the likely source. The chain has TRBV11-3 and TRBJ2-1; 7 nucleotides align to TRBD2. V shed 11 bases, J shed 3 bases, and the junction held 10 bases outside the gene matches. Germline V gene lookup returns CDR1 SGHNT and CDR2 YENEEA. This CDR3 has 14 amino acids. The CDR3 loop reads CACGSGGSYNEQFL. The CDR3 coding sequence is TGTGCCTGCGGATCAGGCGGGAGCTACAATGAGCAGTTCTTA.

To note about this clonotype: The junction departs from germline at one end; a sequencing error may be responsible. This chain links TRBV20-1 with TRBJ2-7, with D maybe TRBD2 (5 bases). Germline V gene lookup returns CDR1 DFQATT and CDR2 SNEGSKA (reference sequence). The CDR3 sequence is 15 residues long. CDR3 protein: CSVRAPGSRVYEQYF. The CDR3 DNA reads TGCAGTGTTAGAGCGCCGGGGAGCAGAGTTTATGAGCAGTACTTC.